This TCR beta chain was identified during a study of neurological immune-mediated disorders. Study-level results: No sharing of CDR3 amino acid sequences was observed among expanded clones across subjects, suggesting private repertoires in all groups.

Noted time point: technical triplicate 2. Germline-derived CDR1 and CDR2 are KGHSH and LQKENI. V lost 2 bases to trimming and J lost 4 bases; unmatched junction nucleotides: 5. This CDR3 contains 17 residues. A word on this clonotype: Antigen: not known.

5'RACE generated cDNA with 10-nucleotide random UMIs. TCRdb analysed the 5' RACE reads with MiXCR anew, one entry per CDR3 protein. The sample shows approximately 30,000 distinct CDR3 sequences, roughly 13% of them seen only once. Sequencing input: CD4+ T cells from blood. The chain combines TRBV18 with TRBJ2-5; 15 bases are shared with TRBD2. The sequence was obtained from a female donor with HTLV-1-associated myelopathy (HAM/TSP). CDR3 sequence (DNA): TGTGCCAGCTCACCAGGACTAGCGGGGGGGCCTGGAGAGACCCAGTACTTC. Residues: CASSPGLAGGPGETQYF.